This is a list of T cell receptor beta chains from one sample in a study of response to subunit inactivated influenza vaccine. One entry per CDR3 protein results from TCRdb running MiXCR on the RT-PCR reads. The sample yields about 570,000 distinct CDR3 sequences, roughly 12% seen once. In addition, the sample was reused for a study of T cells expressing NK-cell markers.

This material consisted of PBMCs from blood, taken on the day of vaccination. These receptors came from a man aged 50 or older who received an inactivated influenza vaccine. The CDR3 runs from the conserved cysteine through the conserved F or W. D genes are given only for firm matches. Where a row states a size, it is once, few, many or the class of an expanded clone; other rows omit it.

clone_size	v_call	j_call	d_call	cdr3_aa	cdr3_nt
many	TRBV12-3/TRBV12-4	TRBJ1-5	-	CASKLLGGGQPQHF	TGTGCCAGCAAATTATTGGGGGGAGGTCAGCCCCAGCATTTT
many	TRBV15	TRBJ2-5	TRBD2	CATSRGSSGLETQYF	TGTGCCACCAGCAGAGGCTCTAGCGGTCTAGAGACCCAGTACTTC
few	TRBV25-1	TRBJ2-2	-	CASSGLLYTGELFF	TGTGCCAGCAGTGGTCTACTGTACACCGGGGAGCTGTTTTTT
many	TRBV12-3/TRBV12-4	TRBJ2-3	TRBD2	CASSRRLAGTDTQYF	TGTGCCAGCAGCCGGAGACTAGCGGGAACAGATACGCAGTATTTT
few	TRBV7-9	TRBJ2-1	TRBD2	CASSTGLAGVGEQFF	TGTGCCAGCAGCACGGGACTAGCGGGAGTCGGTGAGCAGTTCTTC
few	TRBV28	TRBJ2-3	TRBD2	CASSLFAGGPGTDTQYF	TGTGCCAGCAGTTTATTTGCGGGAGGGCCCGGCACAGATACGCAGTATTTT
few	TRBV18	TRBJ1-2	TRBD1	CASSPIGTGYGYTF	TGTGCCAGCTCACCTATCGGGACAGGGTATGGCTACACCTTC
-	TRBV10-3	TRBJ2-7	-	CAIREGDPAYEQYF	TGTGCCATCAGGGAGGGGGACCCGGCCTACGAGCAGTACTTC
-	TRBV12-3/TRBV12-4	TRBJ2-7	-	CASSLAEGYGYEQYF	TGTGCCAGCAGTTTAGCTGAGGGTTATGGGTACGAGCAGTACTTC
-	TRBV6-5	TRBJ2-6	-	CASSYGRGSTSGANVLTF	TGTGCCAGCAGTTACGGTCGGGGATCGACCTCTGGGGCCAACGTCCTGACTTTC
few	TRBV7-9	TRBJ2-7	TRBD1	CASSRTGSSYEQYF	TGTGCCAGCAGCCGGACAGGGAGCTCCTACGAGCAGTACTTC
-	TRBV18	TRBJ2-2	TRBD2	CAGRTSATGELFF	TGTGCCGGACGGACTAGCGCCACCGGGGAGCTGTTTTTT
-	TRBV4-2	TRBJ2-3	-	CASSQTPGQNTDTQYF	TGTGCCAGCAGCCAGACCCCGGGACAAAACACAGATACGCAGTATTTT
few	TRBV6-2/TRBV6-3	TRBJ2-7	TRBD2	CASSTRLGLAGGLSSYEQYF	TGTGCCAGCAGTACCCGCCTGGGACTAGCGGGAGGCTTAAGCTCCTACGAGCAGTACTTC
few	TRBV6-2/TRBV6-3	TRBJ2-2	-	CASSWAGQNTGELFF	TGTGCCAGCAGTTGGGCAGGGCAGAACACCGGGGAGCTGTTTTTT
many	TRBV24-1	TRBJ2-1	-	CATSEVGSGGNEQFF	TGTGCCACCAGTGAGGTCGGGTCCGGAGGGAATGAGCAGTTCTTC
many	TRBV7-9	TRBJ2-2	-	CASSFSTGELFF	TGTGCCAGCAGTTTCTCCACCGGGGAGCTGTTTTTT
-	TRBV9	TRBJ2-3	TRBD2	CASSVGTAGFTDTQYF	TGTGCCAGCAGCGTAGGTACAGCGGGATTCACAGATACGCAGTATTTT
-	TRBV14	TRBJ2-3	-	CASSQGQTSTDTQYF	TGTGCCAGCAGCCAAGGACAGACTAGCACAGATACGCAGTATTTT
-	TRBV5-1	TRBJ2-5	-	CASSPGAGNQETQYF	TGCGCCAGCAGCCCGGGGGCCGGGAATCAAGAGACCCAGTACTTC
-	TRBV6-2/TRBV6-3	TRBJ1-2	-	CASSYSNYGYTF	TGTGCCAGCAGTTACAGCAACTATGGCTACACCTTC
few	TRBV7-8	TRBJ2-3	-	CASSSRGARTDTQYF	TGTGCCAGCAGCTCGAGAGGGGCACGCACAGATACGCAGTATTTT
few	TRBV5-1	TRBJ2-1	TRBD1	CASSGTGQGYNEQFF	TGCGCCAGCAGCGGAACGGGACAGGGTTACAATGAGCAGTTCTTC
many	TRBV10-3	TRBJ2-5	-	CAISEPRASRLTQYF	TGTGCCATCAGTGAGCCAAGGGCTAGCCGGTTGACCCAGTACTTC
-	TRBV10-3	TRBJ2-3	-	CAISEQIKQYF	TGTGCCATCAGTGAACAGATTAAGCAGTATTTT
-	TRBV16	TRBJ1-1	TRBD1	CASSQSMGQGSEAFF	TGTGCCAGCAGCCAATCAATGGGACAGGGGTCTGAAGCTTTCTTT
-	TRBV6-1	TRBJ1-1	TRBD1	CASRGRAGTAGEGMAFF	TGTGCCAGCAGGGGGAGAGCCGGGACAGCCGGGGAGGGTATGGCTTTCTTT
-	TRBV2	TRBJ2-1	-	CASSEDSSSYNEQFF	TGTGCCAGCAGTGAAGACTCAAGCTCCTACAATGAGCAGTTCTTC
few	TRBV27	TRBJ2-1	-	CASLKAGIRGNEQFF	TGTGCCAGCCTTAAGGCGGGAATACGTGGCAATGAGCAGTTCTTC
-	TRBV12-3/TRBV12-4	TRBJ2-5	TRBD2	CASSLGLAGDRETQYF	TGTGCCAGCAGTTTAGGACTAGCGGGGGACCGGGAGACCCAGTACTTC
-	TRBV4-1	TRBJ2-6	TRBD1	CASSHRQGLDSGANVLTF	TGCGCCAGCAGCCATAGACAGGGCTTAGATTCTGGGGCCAACGTCCTGACTTTC
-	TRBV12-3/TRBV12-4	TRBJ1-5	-	CASRTGTLSNQPQHF	TGTGCCAGCAGGACCGGGACGCTAAGCAATCAGCCCCAGCATTTT
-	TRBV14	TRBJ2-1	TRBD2	CASSPGLAGLNNEQFF	TGTGCCAGCAGTCCGGGACTAGCGGGGCTAAACAATGAGCAGTTCTTC
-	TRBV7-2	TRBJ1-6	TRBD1	CASSYGTANSPLHF	TGTGCCAGCTCCTACGGGACAGCGAATTCACCCCTCCACTTT
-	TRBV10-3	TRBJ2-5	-	CAISGSLAEQETQYF	TGTGCCATCAGTGGTTCATTAGCGGAACAAGAGACCCAGTACTTC
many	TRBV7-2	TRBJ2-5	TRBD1	CASSSDRGIQETQYF	TGTGCCAGCAGCTCGGACAGGGGAATTCAAGAGACCCAGTACTTC
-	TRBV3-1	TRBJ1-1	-	CASSPWDNARTEAFF	TGTGCCAGCAGTCCCTGGGACAACGCCCGAACTGAAGCTTTCTTT
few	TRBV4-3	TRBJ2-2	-	CASSQVAGKDNTGELFF	TGCGCCAGCAGCCAAGTGGCAGGAAAAGATAACACCGGGGAGCTGTTTTTT
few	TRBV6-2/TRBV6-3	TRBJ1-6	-	CASSRGHSSYNSPLHF	TGTGCCAGCAGTCGAGGGCACAGCTCCTATAATTCACCCCTCCACTTT
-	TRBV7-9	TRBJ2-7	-	CASSKIAYEQYF	TGTGCCAGCAGCAAAATTGCCTACGAGCAGTACTTC
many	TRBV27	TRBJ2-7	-	CASSLGPAYEQYF	TGTGCCAGCAGTCTTGGGCCAGCCTACGAGCAGTACTTC
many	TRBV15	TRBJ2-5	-	CATSSTMTSTETQYF	TGTGCCACCAGCAGTACCATGACCTCAACAGAGACCCAGTACTTC
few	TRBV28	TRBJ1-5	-	CASSLEPYDNQPQHF	TGTGCCAGCAGTTTAGAGCCATACGACAATCAGCCCCAGCATTTT